This TCR beta chain stems from a study of blood T cells in healthy people across ages. Study results and caveats: Strong correlation linked observed beta diversity and percent naive T cells.

Donors ranged from 6 to 90 years old and were healthy Caucasians in Russia. Germline V gene data show CDR1 as DFQATT and CDR2 as SNEGSKA (reference sequence). This CDR3 is 15 amino acids long. The junction had 9 bases not matched to a gene; V was cut back by 5 bases and J by 4 bases. In its sample, this clonotype was seen a few times. Its specificity is unknown. A sample-barcoded 5' primer and a J-beta primer mix were used in a second PCR of roughly 7 to 11 cycles. TCRdb reanalysed the 5' RACE reads using MiXCR and keeps one entry per CDR3 protein. The data show roughly 1.5 million distinct CDR3 sequences, under 55% seen once.

The sample comprised blood. The TCR originated in a woman under 30 in good health. This chain links TRBV20-1 with TRBJ2-1, with TRBD2 matching over 9 bases. CDR3 in amino acids: CSAPYSGGEYNEQFF. Here the CDR3 DNA reads TGCAGTGCTCCGTATAGCGGGGGAGAATACAATGAGCAGTTCTTC.